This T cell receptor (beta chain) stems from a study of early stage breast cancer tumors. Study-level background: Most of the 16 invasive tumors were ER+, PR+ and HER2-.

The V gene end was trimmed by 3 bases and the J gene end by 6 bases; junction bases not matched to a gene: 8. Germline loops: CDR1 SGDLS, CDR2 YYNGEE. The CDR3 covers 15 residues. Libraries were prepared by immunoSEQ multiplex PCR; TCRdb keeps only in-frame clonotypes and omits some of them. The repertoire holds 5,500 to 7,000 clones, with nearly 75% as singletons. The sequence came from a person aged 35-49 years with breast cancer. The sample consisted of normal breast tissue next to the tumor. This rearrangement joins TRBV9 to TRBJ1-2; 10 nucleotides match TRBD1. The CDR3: CASSALGTGADGYTF. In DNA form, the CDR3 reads TGTGCCAGCAGCGCCTTGGGGACAGGGGCTGATGGCTACACCTTC. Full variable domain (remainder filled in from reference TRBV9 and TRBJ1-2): DSGVTQTPKHLITATGQRVTLRCSPRSGDLSVYWYQQSLDQGLQFLIQYYNGEERAKGNILERFSAQQFPDLHSELNLSSLELGDSALYFCASSALGTGADGYTFGSGTRLTVV.